This T cell receptor beta chain was sequenced during a study of blood T cell repertoires in COVID-19. As for the study in general: Some COVID-19 samples were acute and others convalescent; all came from the United States, Italy and Spain. The cDNA or gDNA used as material had been derived from T cells, B-cell-depleted T cells, or PBMCs.

Authors' methods: Reference gene primer amplification yielded estimated nucleated cell counts. TCRdb's copy holds only in-frame clones and misses some; the assay was immunoSEQ multiplex PCR. That table supplies the V and J calls and clone size; D and trimming were determined from the DNA. The sample has 65,000 to 95,000 clones; more than 85% are singletons. Seattle-derived patients entered the study during active infection and were followed longitudinally. Germline assignment: CDR1 SGHTS and CDR2 YDEGEE. CDR3 size: 16 residues. Germline trimming cut 2 bases from V and 10 bases from J; bases unmatched to any gene: 8.

The clonotype originates from a man between 50 and 59 years old with COVID-19, enrolled during active disease. The genes are TRBV5-8 and TRBJ2-2, with 13 positions matching TRBD2. Specimen: peripheral blood. CDR3 in DNA: TGTGCCAGCAGCTTCAGGACTAGCGGGAGAGGCGCGGAGCTGTTTTTT. Protein: CASSFRTSGRGAELFF. The complete variable domain, with remaining parts taken from reference TRBV5-8 and TRBJ2-2, reads EAGVTQSPTHLIKTRGQQATLRCSPISGHTSVYWYQQALGLGLQFLLWYDEGEERNRGNFPPRFSGRQFPNYSSELNVNALELEDSALYLCASSFRTSGRGAELFFGEGSRLTVL.